This T cell receptor beta chain came from a study of T cell changes during pregnancy in multiple sclerosis. Sequencing used immunoSEQ multiplex PCR; TCRdb keeps in-frame clones, though not all of them. The sample lists tens of thousands of clones; 93% were seen once. The CDR3 spans 16 residues. Between the trimmed V and J ends, which lost 2 bases and 4 bases, there was a span of 16 bases. Germline V CDR1 and CDR2: MRHNA, SNTAGT. This chain links TRBV6-4 with TRBJ2-3; unclear D gene. The sequences come from CD8+ T cells from peripheral blood mononuclear cells, collected in the third trimester of pregnancy. This TCR came from a female donor with multiple sclerosis, enrolled in a pregnancy study. The CDR3 DNA reads TGTGCCAGCAGTGACAGTCCGGTATCGACTGCAGATACGCAGTATTTT. Translation: CASSDSPVSTADTQYF.